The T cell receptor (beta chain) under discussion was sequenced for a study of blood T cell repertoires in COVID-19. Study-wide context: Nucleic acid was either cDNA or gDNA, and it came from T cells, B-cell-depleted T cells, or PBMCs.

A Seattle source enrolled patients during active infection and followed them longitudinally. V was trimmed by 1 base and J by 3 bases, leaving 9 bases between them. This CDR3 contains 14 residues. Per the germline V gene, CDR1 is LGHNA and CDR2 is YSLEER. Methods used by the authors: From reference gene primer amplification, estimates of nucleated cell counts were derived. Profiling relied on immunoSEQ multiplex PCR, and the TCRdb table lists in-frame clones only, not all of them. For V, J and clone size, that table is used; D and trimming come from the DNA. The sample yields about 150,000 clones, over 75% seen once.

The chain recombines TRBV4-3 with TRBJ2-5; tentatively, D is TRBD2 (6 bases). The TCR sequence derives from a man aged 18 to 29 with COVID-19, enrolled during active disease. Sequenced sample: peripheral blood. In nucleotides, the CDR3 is TGCGCCAGCAGCCAAGCCCCGGGAGAAGAGACCCAGTACTTC. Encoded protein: CASSQAPGEETQYF.